A selection of T cell receptor beta chains follows, all from one sample in a study of cytomegalovirus exposure and HLA in healthy donors. Using immunoSEQ multiplex PCR, the repertoire was profiled, and TCRdb retains in-frame clones only, with some absent. The data show around 190,000 clones, around 77% seen once. The sequenced sample was PBMCs. The receptors come from a woman in her 30s in good health and CMV-seronegative. Both conserved end residues are part of each CDR3. The D gene is left open where the match is weak. Part of the rows lack a size; the others show once, few, many or a class for expanded clones.

v_gene	abundance	d_gene	j_gene	CDR3nt	CDR3aa
TRBV6-5	.	.	TRBJ1-1	TGTGCCAGCAGCCACAGGAACACTGAAGCTTTCTTT	CASSHRNTEAFF
TRBV6-1	.	TRBD2	TRBJ2-3	TGTGCCAGCAGTGAATCGGGGGGGGGCACAGATACGCAGTATTTT	CASSESGGGTDTQYF
TRBV28	.	.	TRBJ1-2	TGTGCCAGCAGGGCGACAGGTGAGGGCTACACCTTC	CASRATGEGYTF
TRBV5-6	few	TRBD2	TRBJ2-3	TGTGCCAGCAGCCAACCCAACAGCGGGGCCCCCACAGATACGCAGTATTTT	CASSQPNSGAPTDTQYF
TRBV30	.	.	TRBJ2-1	TGTGCCTGGGACAACAACAATGAGCAGTTCTTC	CAWDNNNEQFF
TRBV11-2	.	TRBD2	TRBJ2-3	TGTGCCAGCAGTTTTAGCGGGAGCACAGATACGCAGTATTTT	CASSFSGSTDTQYF
TRBV4-1	.	.	TRBJ2-6	TGCGCCAGCAGCCAAGGTGGGGGCCCCTTCAACGTCCTGACTTTC	CASSQGGGPFNVLTF
TRBV5-6	once	.	TRBJ1-5	TGTGCCAGCAGCCAGCAGGTGAATCAGCCCCAGCATTTT	CASSQQVNQPQHF
TRBV19	.	.	TRBJ2-7	TGTGCCAGTAGTATTTCTCCGGAGGCCTCCTACGAGCAGTACTTC	CASSISPEASYEQYF
TRBV5-1	.	.	TRBJ2-7	TGCGCCAGCAGCTTGTTAGGGGGGGTGGGCTACGAGCAGTACTTC	CASSLLGGVGYEQYF
TRBV27	few	TRBD1	TRBJ1-2	TGTGCCATCAGGGACAGGGCGGACTATGGCTACACCTTC	CAIRDRADYGYTF
TRBV11-3	.	.	TRBJ2-3	TGTGCCAGCAGCTCTAATCCCACAGATACGCAGTATTTT	CASSSNPTDTQYF
TRBV7-9	.	.	TRBJ2-5	TGTGCCAGCAGCTTAGGGCAGTACCAAGAGACCCAGTACTTC	CASSLGQYQETQYF
TRBV7-8	.	TRBD1	TRBJ1-4	TGTGCCAGCAGCTTATCCTACAGGGGATCTAATGAAAAACTGTTTTTT	CASSLSYRGSNEKLFF
TRBV5-1	.	TRBD1	TRBJ1-5	TGCGCCAGCAGCCCGGGACAGGGTCATCAGCCCCAGCATTTT	CASSPGQGHQPQHF
TRBV18	.	TRBD2	TRBJ2-5	TGTGCCAGCTCACCACCTAGAGGGGAGGGCCAAGAGACCCAGTACTTC	CASSPPRGEGQETQYF
TRBV13	few	.	TRBJ2-7	TGTGCCAGCAGCTCTCCCCGGACACCCTCCTACGAGCAGTACTTC	CASSSPRTPSYEQYF
TRBV5-1	few	TRBD1	TRBJ1-3	TGCGCCAGCAGCCCACAGGGGATCGGGCGAAACACCATATATTTT	CASSPQGIGRNTIYF
TRBV4-1	few	TRBD1	TRBJ1-4	TGCGCCAGCAGCCACGGGGACAGGAGGGACGAAAAACTGTTTTTT	CASSHGDRRDEKLFF
TRBV2	few	.	TRBJ2-1	TGTGCCAGCAATGCGGACCACGCAGGGTACAATGAGCAGTTCTTC	CASNADHAGYNEQFF
TRBV27	.	TRBD2	TRBJ2-7	TGTGCCAGCAGTGAACTAGCGGGAGGGTACGAGCAGTACTTC	CASSELAGGYEQYF
TRBV11-2	.	TRBD2	TRBJ2-3	TGTGCCAGCAGCTATCGGGGGGGGACTAGAGGGATGAGCACAGATACGCAGTATTTT	CASSYRGGTRGMSTDTQYF
TRBV15	.	.	TRBJ1-2	TGTGCCACCAGCAGAGGGCAGAACTATGGCTACACCTTC	CATSRGQNYGYTF
TRBV2	.	.	TRBJ1-3	TGTGCCAGCACAGCCGACAGTGGGAGGAACACCATATATTTT	CASTADSGRNTIYF
TRBV30	.	.	TRBJ1-6	TGTGCCTGGCAATCAGGGGTCTCCTATAATTCACCCCTCCACTTT	CAWQSGVSYNSPLHF
TRBV5-6	.	TRBD2	TRBJ2-5	TGTGCCAGCAGCTTGGGGCTAGCGGGGGGTGGTGGAGAGACCCAGTACTTC	CASSLGLAGGGGETQYF
TRBV6-5	.	TRBD1	TRBJ1-1	TGTGCCAGCAACAGGGGGAGTGAGGCTTTCTTT	CASNRGSEAFF
TRBV15	.	TRBD1	TRBJ2-7	TGTGCCACCAGCAGAGATGGACAGGTGATCTACGAGCAGTACTTC	CATSRDGQVIYEQYF
TRBV7-6	.	.	TRBJ1-5	TGTGCCAGCAGTCCTGGAGCGGTTAATCAGCCCCAGCATTTT	CASSPGAVNQPQHF